The source of this T cell receptor beta chain is a study of OX40 agonist ivuxolimab in advanced cancers. Background on the study: Partial responses were achieved by three patients: one hepatocellular carcinoma, two cutaneous melanoma.

Clones were read by immunoSEQ multiplex PCR, and TCRdb kept only the in-frame ones, dropping some. The sample lists approximately 61,000 clones, approximately 91% occurring once. After removal of 4 bases from V and 2 bases from J, the junction contained 5 bases not matched to a gene. This CDR3 contains 15 residues. Germline V gene data show CDR1 as SNHLY and CDR2 as FYNNEI. The chain combines TRBV2 with TRBJ2-3; 8 bases fit TRBD2. The TCR originated in an adult with an advanced solid tumor such as melanoma, head and neck, liver or kidney cancer. The source material was CD4+ or CD8+ T cells sorted from blood, sampled in a trial of the OX40 agonist ivuxolimab. The CDR3 DNA reads TGTGCCAGCAGTGCGACACTAGCGGTCACAGATACGCAGTATTTT. Translated: CASSATLAVTDTQYF.